These 14 T cell receptor beta chains were all obtained from the same sample, sequenced in a study of blood T cells in healthy people across ages. Using a J-beta primer mix together with a sample-barcoded 5' primer, a second PCR was run for roughly 6 to 12 cycles. Each CDR3 protein gets one entry after TCRdb re-called the 5' RACE reads with MiXCR. The data show roughly 930,000 distinct CDR3 sequences, about 44% seen once. Sequencing was done on a sample of blood. All receptors come from a man aged 30 to 45 in good health.

The chain uses TRBV19 and TRBJ1-2; 8 bases are a match to TRBD1. This CDR3 contains 14 residues. V shed 7 bases, J shed 0 bases, and the junction held 4 bases outside the gene matches. The germline V gene has CDR1 LNHDA and CDR2 SQIVND (reference sequence). The CDR3 is CASIPDRANYGYTF. DNA of the CDR3: TGTGCCAGTATTCCGGACAGGGCTAACTATGGCTACACCTTC.

The chain recombines TRBV11-2 with TRBJ2-4; D not certain. TRBJ2-7 matches the DNA end more closely, so the J call is doubtful. CDR1 and CDR2 (germline): SGHAT, FQNNGV. This CDR3 comprises 12 residues. CDR3 DNA: TGTGCCAGCAGCCTTACGGTGAACGAGCAGTACTTC. As protein: CASSLTVNEQYF.

The table lists this clonotype with a few counts. The chain links TRBV7-3 to TRBJ2-7, with 9 bases matching TRBD1. This CDR3 comprises 15 residues. J gave up 2 bases and V 5 bases, and 7 bases lay outside the gene matches. Germline CDR1 reads SGHTA; CDR2 reads FQGTGA. This CDR3 is CASSTNRDRAYEQYF. In DNA form, the CDR3 reads TGTGCCAGCAGCACAAACCGGGACAGGGCCTACGAGCAGTACTTC.

This clonotype was detected many times. The rearrangement uses TRBV29-1 and TRBJ1-6; 7 bases fit TRBD1. The CDR3 runs 16 residues. From germline, CDR1 is SQVTM and CDR2 ANQGSEA. The junction had 9 bases not matched to a gene; V was cut back by 7 bases and J by 0 bases. CDR3 in amino acids: CSAPRGPSSYNSPLHF. The DNA of the CDR3 is TGCAGCGCCCCGAGGGGGCCCAGCTCCTATAATTCACCCCTCCACTTT.

This chain uses TRBV20-1 with TRBJ2-6; no clear D. This CDR3 has 15 residues. Germline CDR1 and CDR2: DFQATT and SNEGSKA (reference sequence). V was clipped by 2 bases and J by 4 bases, with 12 bases between them. The CDR3 DNA reads TGCAGTGCTAGAATCGTGGGCTCGGGGGCCAACGTCCTGACTTTC. Its translation: CSARIVGSGANVLTF.

This clonotype was found a few times. The gene calls are TRBV6-4 and TRBJ2-3; 14 bases map to TRBD2. This CDR3 has 14 residues. Per the germline V gene, CDR1 is MRHNA and CDR2 is SNTAGT. The J segment lost 4 bases and the V segment lost 10 bases, leaving 4 bases of the junction unmatched. The CDR3 nucleotides read TGTGCCACCTCGACTAGCGGGGGGGCAGATACGCAGTATTTT. Translating gives CATSTSGGADTQYF.

The chain uses TRBV6-2 or TRBV6-3 and TRBJ2-7; 12 positions match TRBD1. Trimming took 3 bases from V and 7 from J; bases not matched to a gene: 10. The CDR3 contains 16 residues. CDR1 and CDR2 from the germline V gene are MNHEY and SVGEGT. CDR3 nucleotides: TGTGCCAGCAGTTATCGCCCGGGACAGGGGGCGGAAGAGCAGTACTTC. As protein: CASSYRPGQGAEEQYF.

This chain joins TRBV24-1 and TRBJ2-3, with D possibly being TRBD2 (6 bases). The germline V gene encodes CDR1 KGHDR and CDR2 SFDVKD. This CDR3 is 13 amino acids long. V was trimmed by 7 bases and J by 2 bases, leaving 9 bases between them. The CDR3 sequence: CATRSSATDTQYF. The CDR3 region has the DNA TGTGCCACCAGATCTAGCGCCACAGATACGCAGTATTTT.

This chain links TRBV7-9 with TRBJ1-2; 9 bases are shared with TRBD1. Trimming took 1 base from V and 6 from J; bases not matched to a gene: 0. Germline V gives CDR1 SEHNR, CDR2 FQNEAQ (reference sequence). The CDR3 runs 13 residues. As DNA, the CDR3 is TGTGCCAGCAGCTTAGACAGGGGGCATGGCTACACCTTC. Translation gives CASSLDRGHGYTF.

This clonotype was recorded a few times. The chain is built from TRBV9 and TRBJ2-3; 11 bases line up with TRBD1. Germline V CDR1 and CDR2: SGDLS, YYNGEE. Trimming at V came to 4 bases and at J to 3 bases, leaving 4 bases not matched to a gene. CDR3 size: 15 residues. The chain's CDR3 is CASSIGQGATDTQYF. CDR3 nucleotides: TGTGCCAGCAGCATAGGACAGGGGGCAACAGATACGCAGTATTTT.

There are a few counts of this clonotype. This chain links TRBV4-3 with TRBJ2-1; D unresolved. In germline, CDR1 is LGHNA, CDR2 YSLEER. The V end lost 0 bases, the J end lost 1 base, and 22 bases lay between the germline ends. This CDR3 has 20 residues. CDR3 in amino acids: CASSQEVLKGGRTSYNEQFF. CDR3 bases: TGCGCCAGCAGCCAAGAAGTGTTAAAGGGTGGGCGGACGTCCTACAATGAGCAGTTCTTC.

The chain uses TRBV16 and TRBJ2-6; unclear D gene. Deletions cut 0 bases from V and 0 bases from J, with 3 bases between. The CDR3 runs to 15 residues. The germline CDR1 and CDR2 sequences are KGHSY and FQNENV. The CDR3 DNA follows: TGTGCCAGCAGCCAATCTATCTCTGGGGCCAACGTCCTGACTTTC. Protein sequence: CASSQSISGANVLTF.

This clonotype was counted between two and nine times. At one end the junction does not follow the germline gene, possibly because of a read error. The V and J genes are TRBV12-3 or TRBV12-4 and TRBJ2-4, with D unresolved. This CDR3 comprises 15 residues. CDR3 loop: CASSLGGVAKNIQYF. The CDR3 nucleotides are TGTGCCAGCAGCTTAGGTGGCGTAGCCAAAAACATTCAGTACTTC.

The J gene is TRBJ2-5, the V gene TRBV20-1, with D unclear. The CDR3 length is 12 residues. In germline, CDR1 is DFQATT, CDR2 SNEGSKA (reference sequence). The CDR3 is CSLSIQQETQYF. Here the CDR3 DNA reads TGCAGCTTATCTATACAGCAAGAGACCCAGTACTTC.